These T cell receptor beta chains were read from a single sample in a study of identical twins. TCRdb independently ran MiXCR on the 5' RACE reads; one entry per CDR3 protein. Of roughly 720,000 distinct CDR3 sequences in the sample, roughly 20% were seen once. In addition, the sample was reused for a study of T cells expressing NK-cell markers.

Material for sequencing was PBMCs. The receptors derive from a woman younger than 35 in good health. The CDR3 runs from the conserved cysteine through the conserved F or W. Each record gives: J gene, clone size, CDR3 length, V gene, CDR3 protein. Clone size is not always given. Where it is, it says once, few, many or a class for expanded clones.

>TRBJ1-5|NA|15|TRBV10-3
CAISDVGQGRQPQHF
>TRBJ1-6|NA|13|TRBV20-1
CSASGSPDSPLHF
>TRBJ2-3|few|14|TRBV12-3/TRBV12-4
CASSLGAITDTQYF
>TRBJ2-1|NA|10|TRBV2
CASEENEQFF
>TRBJ2-1|NA|16|TRBV12-3/TRBV12-4
CASSPLSGRAANEQFF
>TRBJ2-7|NA|11|TRBV29-1
CSVDYRYEQYF
>TRBJ2-5|few|12|TRBV20-1
CSAGGALETQYF
>TRBJ2-4|few|11|TRBV12-3/TRBV12-4
CASSYRTREYF
>TRBJ2-2|few|19|TRBV2
CASSDWLAGAQGDTGELFF
>TRBJ2-7|NA|15|TRBV4-2
CASSLRAGLIYEQYF
>TRBJ2-7|few|15|TRBV7-2
CASSSSGTRSYEQYF
>TRBJ2-2|few|18|TRBV10-1
CASSESVTRGQNTGELFF
>TRBJ1-1|few|17|TRBV5-5
CASSLFAPGTVNTEAFF
>TRBJ2-5|NA|12|TRBV10-3
CAISVGPGTQYF
>TRBJ2-7|few|13|TRBV20-1
CSGWDYSSYEQYF
>TRBJ2-2|NA|15|TRBV12-3/TRBV12-4
CASSSQGRGTGELFF
>TRBJ2-7|many|14|TRBV12-3/TRBV12-4
CASSFGQGSYEQYF
>TRBJ1-2|NA|14|TRBV7-9
CASSLGQPVYGYTF
>TRBJ2-3|NA|16|TRBV27
CASLPRRAAGVYTQYF
>TRBJ2-7|few|14|TRBV9
CASSPMGDTYEQYF
>TRBJ2-7|NA|15|TRBV25-1
CASSIGAGVQGEQYF
>TRBJ1-1|few|13|TRBV20-1
CSAPGRMNTEAFF
>TRBJ2-1|NA|15|TRBV11-2
CASSLRREYWDEQFF
>TRBJ2-1|NA|12|TRBV29-1
CSVAETYNEQFF
>TRBJ2-7|few|14|TRBV5-1
CASSLGQGKDEQYF
>TRBJ2-1|NA|15|TRBV2
CASSELGSVLGEQFF
>TRBJ1-1|many|12|TRBV6-5
CASSYGQAEAFF
>TRBJ2-3|NA|14|TRBV18
CASSPPFGTDTQYF
>TRBJ2-7|NA|12|TRBV12-3/TRBV12-4
CASSLWGSEQYF
>TRBJ2-7|few|14|TRBV20-1
CSARKAGDPYEQYF
>TRBJ2-5|NA|14|TRBV2
CASSWTRQEETQYF
>TRBJ2-2|NA|13|TRBV20-1
CSATPIGTGELFF
>TRBJ2-1|NA|17|TRBV6-2/TRBV6-3
CASSYSPRRRTYNEQFF
>TRBJ2-7|NA|11|TRBV5-6
CASSFMREQYF
>TRBJ2-7|few|14|TRBV12-3/TRBV12-4
CASSRGGGSYEQYF
>TRBJ2-5|few|12|TRBV5-1
CASNLSEETQYF
>TRBJ2-7|few|15|TRBV12-5
CASGSGDRDGYEQYF
>TRBJ2-3|NA|18|TRBV12-3/TRBV12-4
CASSLPLGRREGTDTQYF
>TRBJ2-6|NA|15|TRBV7-9
CASTIPGAGANVLTF
>TRBJ2-1|NA|14|TRBV2
CASLERQGANEQFF
>TRBJ1-1|few|16|TRBV24-1
CATSDLRRGSKTEAFF
>TRBJ2-1|few|13|TRBV10-3
CATSPGTGYEQFF
>TRBJ2-5|few|11|TRBV6-5
CASSALETQYF
>TRBJ2-3|NA|19|TRBV9
CASSVGSSGMALSTDTQYF
>TRBJ2-7|NA|16|TRBV5-1
CASSLDPGQGANEQYF
>TRBJ2-5|NA|16|TRBV7-5
CISVPEAPRGRETQYF
>TRBJ2-5|NA|16|TRBV5-5
CASSWGDLGGQETQYF
>TRBJ2-7|NA|14|TRBV7-2
CASSLQRGTYEQYF
>TRBJ2-3|NA|15|TRBV2
CASSAGAASTDTQYF
>TRBJ1-5|few|15|TRBV29-1
CSVGEGPIGGQPQHF